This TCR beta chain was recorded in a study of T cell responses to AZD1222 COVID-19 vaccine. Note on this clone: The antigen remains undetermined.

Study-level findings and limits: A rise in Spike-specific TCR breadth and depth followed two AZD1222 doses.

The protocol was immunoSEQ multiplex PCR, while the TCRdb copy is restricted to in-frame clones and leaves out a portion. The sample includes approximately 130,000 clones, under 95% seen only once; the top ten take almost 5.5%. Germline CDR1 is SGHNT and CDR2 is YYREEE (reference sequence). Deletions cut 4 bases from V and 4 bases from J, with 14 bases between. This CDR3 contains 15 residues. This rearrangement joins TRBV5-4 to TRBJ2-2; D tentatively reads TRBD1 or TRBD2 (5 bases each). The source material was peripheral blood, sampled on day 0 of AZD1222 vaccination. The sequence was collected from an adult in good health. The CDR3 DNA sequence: TGTGCCAGCAGCCCTAGGGACCAATTCACCGGGGAGCTGTTTTTT. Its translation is CASSPRDQFTGELFF. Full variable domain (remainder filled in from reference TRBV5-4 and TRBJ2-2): ETGVTQSPTHLIKTRGQQVTLRCSSQSGHNTVSWYQQALGQGPQFIFQYYREEENGRGNFPPRFSGLQFPNYSSELNVNALELDDSALYLCASSPRDQFTGELFFGEGSRLTVL.